This is a list of T cell receptor beta chains from one sample in a study of vaccination effects on CD4 cells after COVID-19. Their antigens are not known. Method: immunoSEQ multiplex PCR; TCRdb's copy keeps in-frame clones and lacks some. The top ten hold about a tenth of the sample, which has roughly 24,000 clones, 60% to 75% seen once. The material sequenced was CD4+ T cells from PBMCs cultured with HCoV-NL63 spike peptides, taken after COVID-19 vaccination. The receptors here all came from a human donor who received a COVID-19 vaccine. Both conserved end residues are part of each CDR3. A D gene is named only where the DNA matches it firmly. Some rows have no size entry. The others give once, few or many, or a class for an expanded clone.

clone size	D gene	V gene	J gene	CDR3 protein	CDR3 DNA
few	.	TRBV2	TRBJ1-1	CASRELNTEAFF	TGTGCCAGCAGGGAATTGAACACTGAAGCTTTCTTT
.	.	TRBV19	TRBJ1-2	CASSIAPYTGLGGYTF	TGTGCCAGTAGTATAGCCCCATACACAGGGCTGGGAGGCTACACCTTC
.	.	TRBV10-1	TRBJ2-2	CASSESRGGELFF	TGCGCCAGCAGTGAGTCGCGGGGCGGGGAGCTGTTTTTT
few	.	TRBV2	TRBJ1-1	CASSGDQGGRAFF	TGTGCCAGCAGTGGTGATCAAGGGGGGAGAGCTTTCTTT
.	.	TRBV6-5	TRBJ2-4	CASSYSRQPKNIQYF	TGTGCCAGCAGTTACTCACGACAACCGAAAAACATTCAGTACTTC
.	.	TRBV19	TRBJ1-6	CASSIQGNSPLHF	TGTGCCAGTAGTATCCAAGGGAATTCACCCCTCCACTTT
.	.	TRBV18	TRBJ2-7	CASSSVAEQYF	TGTGCCAGCTCGTCAGTGGCCGAGCAGTACTTC
.	TRBD2	TRBV7-9	TRBJ2-1	CASTNRWGGYNEQFF	TGTGCCAGCACCAATAGATGGGGGGGCTACAATGAGCAGTTCTTC
.	.	TRBV19	TRBJ2-3	CASDQGGGLTHTQYF	TGTGCCAGTGACCAAGGGGGGGGGCTGACTCATACGCAGTATTTT
.	TRBD1	TRBV7-8	TRBJ2-7	CASSSMISGTAYEQYF	TGTGCCAGCAGCTCCATGATATCCGGGACAGCGTACGAGCAGTACTTC
.	TRBD1	TRBV3-1/TRBV3-2	TRBJ2-3	CASSQGQALGTQYF	TGTGCCAGCAGCCAGGGACAGGCCCTAGGTACGCAGTATTTT
once	.	TRBV1	TRBJ2-7	CTSSQDPSGRSYEQYF	TGCACCAGCAGCCAAGATCCTAGCGGGAGATCCTACGAGCAGTACTTC
few	.	TRBV18	TRBJ2-7	CASSPRGLWDSEQYF	TGTGCCAGCTCACCACGGGGGCTTTGGGATAGCGAGCAGTACTTC
.	TRBD2	TRBV10-1	TRBJ2-3	CASSLAGGDTQYF	TGCGCCAGCAGTCTAGCGGGAGGGGATACGCAGTATTTT
.	.	TRBV24-1	TRBJ2-5	CATSPGMEAYQETQYF	TGTGCCACCAGTCCGGGAATGGAAGCCTACCAAGAGACCCAGTACTTC
.	.	TRBV3-1/TRBV3-2	TRBJ1-3	CASSQDGNTIYF	TGTGCCAGCAGCCAAGATGGAAACACCATATATTTT
.	TRBD1	TRBV28	TRBJ1-4	CATRKGGRANEKLFF	TGTGCCACCAGAAAAGGGGGCCGGGCTAATGAAAAACTGTTTTTT
.	.	TRBV6-2/TRBV6-3	TRBJ2-5	CASSYQTGTQETQYF	TGTGCCAGCAGCTATCAAACCGGGACCCAAGAGACCCAGTACTTC
.	TRBD1	TRBV2	TRBJ1-1	CASSVGQGNTEAFF	TGTGCCAGCAGTGTCGGACAGGGGAACACTGAAGCTTTCTTT
.	.	TRBV19	TRBJ2-1	CASSPIRTSSSYNEQFF	TGTGCCAGTAGCCCTATCCGGACTTCGAGCTCCTACAATGAGCAGTTCTTC
.	.	TRBV7-8	TRBJ2-3	CASIRVRVVRATDTQYF	TGTGCCAGCATCCGAGTCAGGGTCGTCAGGGCGACAGATACGCAGTATTTT
.	.	TRBV7-2	TRBJ1-2	CASSLNLGFGYGYTF	TGTGCCAGCAGCTTAAATCTAGGGTTCGGCTATGGCTACACCTTC
once	.	TRBV2	TRBJ2-6	CASGSIGANVLTF	TGTGCCAGCGGCAGTATAGGGGCCAACGTCCTGACTTTC
.	.	TRBV6-5	TRBJ1-4	CASSRRANEKLFF	TGTGCCAGCAGTCGCAGGGCAAATGAAAAACTGTTTTTT
.	TRBD2	TRBV11-2	TRBJ2-7	CASSLSSGLPYEQYF	TGTGCCAGCAGCTTATCTAGCGGGTTGCCCTACGAGCAGTACTTC
few	.	TRBV4-1	TRBJ1-5	CASSRDRDPNQPQHF	TGCGCCAGCAGCCGAGACCGGGACCCCAATCAGCCCCAGCATTTT
few	TRBD1	TRBV6-6	TRBJ1-1	CASSYPAGGNTEAFF	TGTGCCAGCAGTTACCCCGCAGGGGGGAACACTGAAGCTTTCTTT
once	.	TRBV18	TRBJ1-2	CASSPERGSLNVYGYTF	TGTGCCAGCTCACCTGAAAGGGGGTCCCTGAATGTCTATGGCTACACCTTC
.	.	TRBV4-2	TRBJ2-7	CASSLRLEHEQYF	TGTGCCAGCAGCCTCCGACTAGAACACGAGCAGTACTTC
.	.	TRBV11-2	TRBJ2-3	CASSLAGTDTQYF	TGTGCCAGCAGCTTAGCCGGCACAGATACGCAGTATTTT
.	.	TRBV30	TRBJ2-7	CAWSVLQGHEQYF	TGTGCCTGGAGTGTATTACAGGGCCACGAGCAGTACTTC
.	TRBD1	TRBV30	TRBJ2-6	CAWNIRGITGGTNVLTF	TGTGCCTGGAACATACGAGGGATCACAGGGGGCACCAACGTCCTGACTTTC
.	TRBD1	TRBV7-9	TRBJ1-5	CASSLAGQGNQPQHF	TGTGCCAGCAGCTTAGCGGGACAGGGAAATCAGCCCCAGCATTTT
.	TRBD2	TRBV7-2	TRBJ2-7	CASSLSSGRVYEQYF	TGTGCCAGCAGCTTAAGTAGCGGGAGGGTGTACGAGCAGTACTTC
.	.	TRBV14	TRBJ1-2	CASSQTRVTYGYTF	TGTGCCAGCAGCCAAACAAGGGTTACCTATGGCTACACCTTC
.	.	TRBV10-2	TRBJ1-1	CASSVVGNTEAFF	TGCGCCAGCAGTGTTGTCGGAAACACTGAAGCTTTCTTT
.	.	TRBV30	TRBJ1-2	CAWTRLTGLGYTF	TGTGCCTGGACCAGACTTACAGGGTTAGGCTACACCTTC
.	TRBD1	TRBV5-6	TRBJ2-1	CASSGTGNEQFF	TGTGCCAGCAGCGGGACAGGGAATGAGCAGTTCTTC
.	.	TRBV5-1	TRBJ1-2	CASSLAGRGGYTF	TGCGCCAGCAGCTTGGCTGGGCGCGGAGGCTACACCTTC
.	.	TRBV20-1	TRBJ1-2	CSAADYGYTF	TGCAGTGCTGCGGACTATGGCTACACCTTC
few	.	TRBV19	TRBJ2-3	CATHSRGSTDTQYF	TGTGCCACCCACTCCAGGGGCAGCACAGATACGCAGTATTTT
.	TRBD1	TRBV14	TRBJ1-2	CASSRQGNYGYTF	TGTGCCAGCAGCCGACAGGGTAACTATGGCTACACCTTC
.	.	TRBV5-1	TRBJ1-1	CASSLRAANTEAFF	TGCGCCAGCAGCTTGCGGGCGGCGAACACTGAAGCTTTCTTT
.	.	TRBV4-1	TRBJ1-4	CASSQYTRGMVATNEKLFF	TGCGCCAGCAGCCAATATACGAGGGGGATGGTTGCAACTAATGAAAAACTGTTTTTT
.	TRBD1	TRBV7-6	TRBJ2-5	CASSSPWGRGYSAETQYF	TGTGCCAGCAGCTCGCCATGGGGCAGGGGGTATTCCGCGGAGACCCAGTACTTC
.	.	TRBV6-1	TRBJ1-3	CASSVTDTRGGNTIYF	TGTGCCAGCAGTGTAACGGATACCCGGGGAGGAAACACCATATATTTT
.	TRBD1	TRBV10-3	TRBJ2-2	CAIPAKPGQGYTGELFF	TGTGCCATACCGGCAAAGCCGGGACAGGGATACACCGGGGAGCTGTTTTTT
once	.	TRBV2	TRBJ2-1	CASSGQGTSYNEQFF	TGTGCCAGCAGTGGTCAGGGTACCTCCTACAATGAGCAGTTCTTC